The present T cell receptor (beta chain) was sequenced within a study of CXCR3-negative and CXCR3-positive naive CD8 T cells. The study, taken as a whole, reports: Higher TRB CDR3 hydrophobicity marked CXCR3-positive naive cells relative to CXCR3-negative naive cells. Naive subsets were similarly diverse, while memory CD8+ repertoires were much less diverse. Cryopreserved cells showed partially decreased CXCR3 expression, and most assays used fresh PBMCs.

Naive CD8+ T cells showed a CD45RO-CCR7+CD27+CD95- phenotype. Germline-derived CDR1 and CDR2 are SGHVS and FQNEAQ. This CDR3 has 18 amino acids. Through 5' RACE with UMI labels, the TRB cDNA libraries were prepared. For each CDR3 protein, TCRdb gives one entry from its re-call of the 5' RACE reads, without DNA. The sample totals some 47,000 distinct CDR3 sequences. With respect to this clonotype: Its antigen remains unidentified.

The clonotype originates from a human donor in good health. Some clones in this sample may be carry-over from other donors' samples. Sequencing was performed on naive CXCR3+ CD8+ T cells from blood. Subset indicated: CD45RO-CCR7+CD27+CD95- naive CD8+ T cells expressing CXCR3 (TNR3+). V usage is TRBV7-8 and J usage is TRBJ2-1; TCRdb outputs TRBD1, but without DNA this stays unchecked. CDR3 protein: CASSKIGGAPSPYNEQFF.